This TCR beta chain was identified during a study of blood T cell dynamics during melanoma immunotherapy. Study at large: Standard first-line treatment here was pembrolizumab or nivolumab plus ipilimumab in metastatic melanoma. Findings and limits, study-wide: Disease-control patients' PBMC repertoires became either more clonal or more diverse at W3.

The CDR3 contains 14 residues. CDR1 is SEHNR and CDR2 is FQNEAQ in the germline V gene (reference sequence). V was shortened by 1 base and J by 2 bases, with 9 bases between the two germline ends. Time point reported: week 3, after first cycle of checkpoint inhibitor. No patient had earlier systemic cancer treatment, concurrent immunosuppressants, or another active cancer. This clone was found once. Its antigen is currently unknown. Clones were sequenced by immunoSEQ multiplex PCR, and TCRdb holds only the in-frame ones, with some missing. Counted here are about 19,000 clones, about 85% occurring once; the ten biggest clones make up over 6%.

Source: blood, taken from a patient treated with checkpoint blockade. The rearrangement links TRBV7-9 to TRBJ2-7, with D unclear. This receptor was obtained from a human donor with melanoma. The CDR3 nucleotides read TGTGCCAGCAGCTTAGGCGGACCACCCTACGAGCAGTACTTC. This translates into CASSLGGPPYEQYF.